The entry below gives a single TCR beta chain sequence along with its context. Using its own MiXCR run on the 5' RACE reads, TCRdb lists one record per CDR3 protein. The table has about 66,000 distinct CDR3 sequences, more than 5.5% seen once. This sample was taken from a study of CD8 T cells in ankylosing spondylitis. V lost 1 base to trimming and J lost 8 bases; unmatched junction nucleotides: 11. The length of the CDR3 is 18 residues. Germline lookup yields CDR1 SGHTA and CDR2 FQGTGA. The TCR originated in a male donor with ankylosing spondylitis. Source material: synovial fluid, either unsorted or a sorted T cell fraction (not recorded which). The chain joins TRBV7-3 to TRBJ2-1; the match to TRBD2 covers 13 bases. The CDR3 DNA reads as TGTGCCAGCAGCTTAATAGGATCCTGGACTAGCGGGAGCGATGAGCAGTTCTTC. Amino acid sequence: CASSLIGSWTSGSDEQFF.